There are a few counts of the clone carrying this TCR beta chain. The antigen remains unidentified. The sample holds other DNA sequences that translate to the same CDR3. The sample is drawn from a study of T cells in narcolepsy. Overall study context: Patients with NT1 or NT2 and healthy control donors were enrolled. Study outcomes and limitations: Autoreactive HCRT-specific and TRIB2-specific clonotypes were marked in same-patient CSF-versus-blood CD4+ comparisons. Some memory CD4+ repertoires had no autoreactive clone sequences. Healthy controls reportedly lacked the autoreactive clonotypes serially found in patients' blood.

Sequencing used immunoSEQ multiplex PCR; TCRdb keeps in-frame clones, though not all of them. The sample lists tens of thousands of clones, under 85% seen once, with around 1% in the top ten. Germline CDR1 and CDR2: KGHSH and LQKENI. The CDR3 has 14 amino acids. V lost 5 bases to trimming and J lost 7 bases; unmatched junction nucleotides: 2. This chain joins TRBV18 and TRBJ1-6; 10 bases are shared with TRBD1. Sequencing used CD45RA- memory CD4+ T cells from PBMCs. This clonotype originated in a human donor with narcolepsy. This CDR3 is CASSGQGGNSPLHF. Written as DNA, the CDR3 is TGTGCCAGCTCAGGACAGGGGGGGAATTCACCCCTCCACTTT.